Reported below is one T cell receptor beta chain. The target antigen is unknown. These data originate in a study of T cells in Graves' hyperthyroidism and ophthalmopathy. RNA transcripts were the template for amplifying TCR beta CDR3 regions. When the TCR CDR3 underwent first-round RT-PCR, the HTBI primer set was used. Using its own MiXCR run on the multiplex PCR reads, TCRdb lists one record per CDR3 protein. The data show roughly 130,000 distinct CDR3 sequences, roughly 23% seen once. Whole-study results and caveats: Ophthalmopathy stood apart from stable hyperthyroidism in a 13 V-J model.

The V gene's germline CDR1 is SGHTA and CDR2 FQGNSA. Germline trimming cut 4 bases from V and 8 bases from J; bases unmatched to any gene: 6. There are 14 residues in the CDR3. This receptor was taken from a woman in her forties or fifties with Graves' hyperthyroidism that later progressed to Graves' ophthalmopathy. Sequenced: blood. V usage is TRBV7-2 and J usage is TRBJ1-3; 9 nucleotides align to TRBD1. The CDR3 DNA sequence: TGTGCCAGCAGCTACCGGGACAGGGTAGACACCATATATTTT. Protein product: CASSYRDRVDTIYF.